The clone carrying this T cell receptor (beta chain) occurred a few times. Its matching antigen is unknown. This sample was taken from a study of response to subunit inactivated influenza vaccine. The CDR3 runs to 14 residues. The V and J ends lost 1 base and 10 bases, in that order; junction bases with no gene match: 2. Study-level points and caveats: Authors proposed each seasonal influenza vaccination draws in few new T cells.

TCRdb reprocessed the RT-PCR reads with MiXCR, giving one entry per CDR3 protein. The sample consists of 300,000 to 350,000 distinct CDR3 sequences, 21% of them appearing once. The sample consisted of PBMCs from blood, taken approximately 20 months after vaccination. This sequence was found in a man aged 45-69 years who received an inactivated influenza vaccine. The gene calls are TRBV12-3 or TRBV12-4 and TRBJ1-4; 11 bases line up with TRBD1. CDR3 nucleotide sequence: TGTGCCAGCAGTTTAGGGACAGGGGGCCTAAAACTGTTTTTT. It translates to CASSLGTGGLKLFF.